A single T cell receptor beta chain is shown here with its context. Original handling: How many nucleated cells were present was estimated from reference gene primer amplification. TCRdb keeps only in-frame clones here, not all; method: immunoSEQ multiplex PCR. Clone size and V and J calls were adopted from that table, with D and trimming inferred from the DNA. This table holds fewer than 400,000 clones, around nine tenths found once. This entry belongs to a study of blood T cell repertoires in COVID-19. Overall study: Whether acute or convalescent, the COVID-19 samples came from the United States, Italy and Spain. Sources were T cells, B-cell-depleted T cells, or PBMCs; the material itself was cDNA or gDNA.

Germline values: CDR1 LNHDA, CDR2 SQIVND (reference sequence). The V end lost 5 bases, the J end lost 3 bases, and 10 bases lay between the germline ends. The CDR3 extends over 13 amino acids. The specimen sequenced was peripheral blood. The chain joins TRBV19 to TRBJ1-2; D call uncertain. The receptor was derived from a woman in her 30s with COVID-19, enrolled during active disease. As DNA, the CDR3 is TGTGCCAGTAGTGCCGACCGGGACTATGGCTACACCTTC. It specifies CASSADRDYGYTF. Complete variable domain (other parts from reference TRBV19 and TRBJ1-2): DGGITQSPKYLFRKEGQNVTLSCEQNLNHDAMYWYRQDPGQGLRLIYYSQIVNDFQKGDIAEGYSVSREKKESFPLTVTSAQKNPTAFYLCASSADRDYGYTFGSGTRLTVV.